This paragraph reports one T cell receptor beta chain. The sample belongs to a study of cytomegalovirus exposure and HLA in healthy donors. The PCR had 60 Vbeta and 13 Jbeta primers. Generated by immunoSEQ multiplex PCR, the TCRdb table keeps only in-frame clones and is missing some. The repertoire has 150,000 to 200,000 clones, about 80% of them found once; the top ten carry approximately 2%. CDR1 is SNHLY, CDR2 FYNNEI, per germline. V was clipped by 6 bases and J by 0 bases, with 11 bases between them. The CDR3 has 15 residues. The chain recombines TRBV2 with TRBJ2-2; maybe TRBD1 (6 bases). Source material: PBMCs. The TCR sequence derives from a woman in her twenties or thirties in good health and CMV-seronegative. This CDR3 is CASRTGTTNTGELFF. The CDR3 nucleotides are TGTGCCAGCAGGACCGGGACAACGAACACCGGGGAGCTGTTTTTT.